This TCR beta chain was sequenced during a study of blood T cells in healthy people across ages (dated by TCRdb to between 2014 and 2017). Context from the whole study: In model experiments, template switching captured roughly one uniquely barcoded TCR beta cDNA molecule for every two T cells. The study measured age-related changes in TCR beta repertoire diversity using deep sequencing normalized with unique cDNA molecular identifiers. Donors were grouped into four age groups: young (average 16 years), middle-aged (approximately 41), aged (about 59) and long-lived (approximately 75). To avoid experimental bias, donors of different ages were randomly spread across the sequencing lanes. Using the same blood draw, the study looked at two additional independent replicas of 1 million unique cDNA reads for two donors, one aged 18 to 29 and the other aged 80 or older. The paper as a whole reports these results and caveats: Compared with the aged group, more naive CD4+ T cells, fewer expanded clones and increased TCR diversity were shown by the long-lived group, suggesting age selection. Estimates of total diversity from one million sequenced T cells were regarded as lower bounds and underestimates. Observed TCR beta diversity correlated strongly with the percentage of naive T cells measured by flow cytometry. Conclusive comparison of naive and antigen-experienced compartments was prevented by the profiling of bulk unsorted PBMCs. Observed TCR beta diversity per million T cells fell roughly linearly with age, and a significant reduction was already apparent by age around 44. Because donor CMV infection status was unknown, age-related changes in expanded clonotypes were potentially confounded.

The library was prepared using 5' RACE. The instrument given in TCRdb is Illumina HiSeq 2500. A second PCR of roughly 7 to 11 cycles was performed with a sample-barcoded 5' primer and a J-beta primer mix. A unique molecular identifier was introduced onto each TCR beta cDNA molecule by a template-switch 5' adaptor carrying 12 random nucleotides. Each sample yielded at least 2.5 million CDR3-containing paired-end reads. The Mint cDNA synthesis kit, primed by a TRBC-specific oligonucleotide, was used to synthesize first-strand cDNA from all RNA. Following uracil-DNA glycosylase treatment, all cDNA underwent a first 18-cycle PCR with the universal primers M1SS and BC2_uni_R. In the source study's methods: For normalization, 1 million high-quality reads, each with a distinct molecular identifier, were randomly selected from each sample. Instead of being binned into consensus sequences, reads that shared molecular identifiers were thrown out. MiTCR, with a Q25 quality threshold and the strictest error-elimination algorithm, was used for CDR3 identification, clonotype clustering and error correction. A nonparametric unseen species model with Euler transformation was used to estimate lower-bound total TCR beta diversity. TCRdb redid the processing of the public reads, applying fastp at Q25 and MiXCR, and retained in-frame beta chains. Here each entry gathers all rows of one CDR3 protein and keeps the most common genes and DNA. These V and J calls originate from TCRdb's pipeline instead of the authors' own analysis. Counted in this sample were about 1.8 million distinct CDR3 sequences; about 50% of them appeared once. More than 2% of the sample is in the top ten clones.

CDR1 and CDR2 (DFQATT, SNEGSKA) derive from the germline V gene (reference sequence). The CDR3 spans 17 residues, from the cysteine through the phenylalanine. The kept DNA is CDR3 alone, 51 bases in frame from the first base. Unmatched junction bases come to 11, with V trimmed by 1 base and J by 4 bases. This clonotype turned up a few times. The antigen it binds to is not known. Qualities for individual bases were not recorded, and no much larger clone is one base off. Systemically healthy Caucasian individuals from Russia, approximately 39 in total and aged about 6 to 95 years, were included as donors. Each donor gave about 10 milliliters of peripheral blood, drawn into EDTA-treated Vacutainer tubes. Ficoll-Paque density-gradient centrifugation was used to isolate PBMCs, with at least 6.5 million per sample. Total RNA was extracted from PBMCs with Trizol reagent, with at least 5 micrograms obtained per sample. For every donor, flow cytometry on a PBMC aliquot measured the percentage of naive CD45RAhigh/CD27high T cells.

This TCR was recovered from a woman aged 40 to 50 in good health. The V and J genes are TRBV20-1 and TRBJ2-1, with TRBD2 matching 9 junction bases. Sequences were obtained from blood. CDR3 loop: CSARVFSGGEWYNEQFF. The bases are TGCAGTGCTAGAGTTTTTAGCGGGGGCGAGTGGTACAATGAGCAGTTCTTC.